Each of the 30 T cell receptor beta chains below was sequenced from the same sample in a study of T cell changes during pregnancy in multiple sclerosis. Assay: immunoSEQ multiplex PCR; the TCRdb copy retains only in-frame clones and omits some. The sample shows about 40,000 clones, approximately 90% of them seen only once. The specimen was PBMCs (not recorded whether the cells were cultured). The receptor source for this set is a female donor with multiple sclerosis, enrolled in a pregnancy study.

This chain uses TRBV7-2 with TRBJ2-6; no clear D. Per germline, CDR1 SGHTA and CDR2 FQGNSA. This CDR3 region has 13 residues. V lost 5 bases, J lost 2 bases, and 4 bases lay in between. The CDR3 region has the DNA TGTGCCAGCAGCGTAACTGGGGCCAACGTCCTGACTTTC. This encodes CASSVTGANVLTF.

V is TRBV19 and J is TRBJ1-2; D gene ambiguous. This CDR3 contains 11 residues. The germline V gene has CDR1 LNHDA and CDR2 SQIVND (reference sequence). V was clipped by 3 bases and J by 8 bases, with 7 bases between them. The CDR3 DNA reads as TGTGCCAGTAGTATTGCGCAGGGCTACACCTTC. It codes for CASSIAQGYTF. The complete variable domain, with remaining parts taken from reference TRBV19 and TRBJ1-2, reads DGGITQSPKYLFRKEGQNVTLSCEQNLNHDAMYWYRQDPGQGLRLIYYSQIVNDFQKGDIAEGYSVSREKKESFPLTVTSAQKNPTAFYLCASSIAQGYTFGSGTRLTVV.

The chain combines TRBV5-6 with TRBJ1-1; no reliable D call. The CDR3 runs to 16 residues. V lost 0 bases to trimming and J lost 3 bases, with 15 bases between them. Germline V gene lookup returns CDR1 SGHDT and CDR2 YYEEEE. In nucleotides, the CDR3 is TGTGCCAGCAGCTTGGAAGGGAGGGTCTCCTACACTGAAGCTTTCTTT. Translating gives CASSLEGRVSYTEAFF.

The genes are TRBV6-1 and TRBJ2-7; D gene uncertain. CDR3 length equals 14 residues. Germline loops: CDR1 MNHNS, CDR2 SASEGT. Trimming removed 6 bases from V and 7 bases from J, with 19 bases in between. The chain's CDR3 is CASRKLLGAREQYF. In DNA form, the CDR3 reads TGTGCCAGCAGAAAACTTCTCGGAGCGAGGGAGCAGTACTTC.

This sequence joins TRBV1 and TRBJ1-2. TRBV1 is described as a pseudogene. This CDR3 contains 14 residues. CDR3 amino acids: CTSSQFNINYGYTF. CDR3 DNA sequence: TGCACCAGCAGCCAATTCAATATTAACTATGGCTACACCTTC.

CDR3 sequence reads: CASSQWWEQYF. The CDR3 DNA reads as TGTGCCAGCAGCCAATGGTGGGAGCAGTACTTC. J is TRBJ2-7 and V is TRBV14; D is unresolved. This CDR3 contains 11 residues. Trimming pared 2 bases from V and 7 bases from J, leaving 6 bases between. Germline-derived CDR1 and CDR2 are SGHDN and FVKESK. Variable domain in full (rest from reference TRBV14 and TRBJ2-7): EAGVTQFPSHSVIEKGQTVTLRCDPISGHDNLYWYRRVMGKEIKFLLHFVKESKQDESGMPNNRFLAERTGGTYSTLKVQPAELEDSGVYFCASSQWWEQYFGPGTRLTVT.

In its sample, this clone was seen once. The chain carries TRBV6-1 and TRBJ1-3; D not resolved. The CDR3 contains 15 residues. Germline V gene lookup returns CDR1 MNHNS and CDR2 SASEGT. Trimming removed 3 bases from V and 2 bases from J, with 11 bases in between. In nucleotides, the CDR3 is TGTGCCAGCAGTGATGAGCAGATGCCTGGAAACACCATATATTTT. The encoded protein is CASSDEQMPGNTIYF.

The chain links TRBV19 to TRBJ2-3; tentative D call: TRBD1 (5 bases). V was cut by 3 bases and J by 2 bases, with 18 bases left in between. Germline assignment: CDR1 LNHDA and CDR2 SQIVND (reference sequence). CDR3 length equals 17 residues. The CDR3 sequence: CASSILGAQHYTDTQYF. The CDR3 DNA sequence: TGTGCCAGTAGTATTTTAGGGGCCCAGCACTACACAGATACGCAGTATTTT.

This chain connects TRBV21-1 to TRBJ1-4. TRBV21-1 corresponds to a pseudogene. The CDR3 contains 15 residues. CDR3 amino acids: CASSKAGPTNEKLFF. The CDR3 DNA reads as TGTGCCAGCAGCAAAGCGGGTCCGACGAATGAAAAACTGTTTTTT.

This clone was seen only once. This chain connects TRBV28 to TRBJ1-3, with 7 bases that match TRBD1. Germline-derived CDR1 and CDR2 are MDHEN and SYDVKM. The CDR3 totals 16 residues. The ends lost 4 bases at V and 0 bases at J; junction bases unmatched: 6. The CDR3 coding sequence is TGTGCCAGCAGTTCCCCGACAGGGAGCTCTGGAAACACCATATATTTT. Translated, it gives CASSSPTGSSGNTIYF. Full variable domain (outside the CDR3, taken from reference TRBV28 and TRBJ1-3): DVKVTQSSRYLVKRTGEKVFLECVQDMDHENMFWYRQDPGLGLRLIYFSYDVKMKEKGDIPEGYSVSREKKERFSLILESASTNQTSMYLCASSSPTGSSGNTIYFGEGSWLTVV.

This chain connects TRBV6-5 to TRBJ2-3; TRBD1 aligns across 7 bases. V dropped 4 bases and J dropped 5; count of bases not matched to a gene: 6. The CDR3 sequence is 14 residues long. Germline V gene lookup returns CDR1 MNHEY and CDR2 SVGAGI. The CDR3 reads CASSSNRGGDTQYF. DNA for the CDR3: TGTGCCAGCAGTTCAAACAGGGGCGGAGATACGCAGTATTTT.

The gene calls are TRBV6-6 and TRBJ2-7; maybe TRBD1 (6 bases). Trimming removed 9 bases from V and 6 bases from J, with 12 bases in between. Germline V gene sequence: CDR1 MNHNY, CDR2 SVGAGI (reference sequence). This CDR3 region has 11 residues. The DNA of the CDR3 is TGTGCCAGTGAACAGGGTGGCGAGCAGTACTTC. Protein product: CASEQGGEQYF.

The chain joins TRBV5-1 to TRBJ1-2; D is possibly TRBD1 (6 bases). This CDR3 comprises 15 residues. CDR1 SGHRS and CDR2 YFSETQ come from the germline V gene. Trimming took 5 bases from V and 3 from J, leaving 17 bases between them. CDR3 bases: TGCGCCAGCAGTCCCAGGGAGAGGGGGGACTATGGCTACACCTTC. The encoded protein is CASSPRERGDYGYTF.

The chain employs TRBV29-1 and TRBJ2-5; a possible D gene is TRBD1 (6 bases). Trimming shortened V by 6 bases and J by 1 base, and 9 bases separated the two germline ends. Germline values: CDR1 SQVTM, CDR2 ANQGSEA. The CDR3 runs 12 residues. CDR3 nucleotides: TGCAGCGTCTGGACAGTCCAAGAGACCCAGTACTTC. Translated: CSVWTVQETQYF.

Only a few counts were recorded for this clone. The chain employs TRBV10-3 and TRBJ2-5; D perhaps matches TRBD2 (6 bases). Trimming stripped 6 bases from V and 2 bases from J, with 10 bases between. The CDR3 loop spans 13 amino acids. Germline CDR1 is ENHRY and CDR2 is SYGVKD. The CDR3 DNA is TGTGCCATCAGACCCGGGAGTCAAGAGACCCAGTACTTC. It translates to CAIRPGSQETQYF.

In this sample, this clone turned up once. The genes are TRBV5-1 and TRBJ2-5, with D perhaps TRBD2 (5 bases). There are 14 residues in the CDR3. CDR1 and CDR2 (germline): SGHRS, YFSETQ. V gave up 0 bases and J gave up 5 bases, with 11 bases separating them. CDR3 in amino acids: CASSLGRLSETQYF. CDR3 coding DNA: TGCGCCAGCAGCTTGGGCAGACTATCGGAGACCCAGTACTTC.

The chain has TRBV21-1 and TRBJ1-4; the table's TRBD1 call for D was not verified on the DNA. TRBV21-1 is deemed a pseudogene. The CDR3 is made up of 13 amino acids. This CDR3 is CASSKWTGEKLFF. The CDR3 region has the DNA TGTGCCAGCAGCAAATGGACAGGGGAAAAACTGTTTTTT.

This sequence joins TRBV30 and TRBJ2-1, with a tentative D call TRBD1 (6 bases). The length of the CDR3 is 15 residues. V gave up 4 bases and J gave up 1 base, with 14 bases separating them. Germline V gene sequence: CDR1 GTSNPN, CDR2 SVGIG (reference sequence). The CDR3 spells CAWNTGLGSYNEQFF. For the CDR3, the DNA is TGTGCCTGGAATACAGGGTTAGGGTCCTACAATGAGCAGTTCTTC. The entire variable domain, with the rest obtained from reference TRBV30 and TRBJ2-1, is as follows: SQTIHQWPATLVQPVGSPLSLECTVEGTSNPNLYWYRQAAGRGLQLLFYSVGIGQISSEVPQNLSASRPQDRQFILSSKKLLLSDSGFYLCAWNTGLGSYNEQFFGPGTRLTVL.

The chain uses TRBV6-1 and TRBJ1-4; 12 nucleotides align to TRBD1. The CDR3 runs 16 residues. Germline CDR1 is MNHNS and CDR2 is SASEGT. V shed 4 bases, J shed 7 bases, and the junction held 7 bases outside the gene matches. The CDR3 here is CASSGGTGGFSEKLFF. The CDR3 bases are TGTGCCAGCAGTGGCGGGACAGGGGGCTTTAGTGAAAAACTGTTTTTT.

This chain connects TRBV5-6 to TRBJ2-2; D is uncertain. V dropped 1 base and J dropped 6 bases, with 13 bases sitting between them. This CDR3 is built from 15 residues. Germline CDR1 SGHDT, CDR2 YYEEEE. CDR3 protein: CASSLWQFNAGELFF. Here the CDR3 DNA reads TGTGCCAGCAGCTTGTGGCAATTCAACGCCGGGGAGCTGTTTTTT.

J is TRBJ2-7 and V is TRBV27, with a tentative D call TRBD2 (7 bases). This CDR3 region has 14 residues. V was trimmed by 6 bases and J by 6 bases, leaving 18 bases between them. Germline CDR1 MNHEY, CDR2 SMNVEV (reference sequence). The CDR3 here is CASSRRGGGREQYF. CDR3 DNA: TGTGCCAGCAGCCGTAGGGGGGGTGGGCGCGAGCAGTACTTC.

CDR3 bases: TGTGCCAGCGGAGTAGGGGGACAGGGAGTCGACGAGCAGTACTTC. Translated: CASGVGGQGVDEQYF. This chain uses TRBV6-5 with TRBJ2-7; 9 nucleotides line up with TRBD1. The CDR3 runs to 15 residues. J lost 5 bases, V lost 8 bases, and 13 bases had no gene match. Germline V CDR1 and CDR2: MNHEY, SVGAGI.

CDR3 sequence reads: CASSRMLGNPWFF. The CDR3 DNA reads as TGTGCCAGCAGCCGTATGCTCGGGAATCCCTGGTTCTTC. The V call is TRBV5-6, the J call TRBJ2-1, with D possibly matching TRBD2 (5 bases). CDR3 length: 13 residues. Germline V gene lookup returns CDR1 SGHDT and CDR2 YYEEEE. Trimming took off 4 bases at V and 15 bases at J, with 20 bases between the two ends.

The V and J genes are TRBV27 and TRBJ1-1; 10 bases are a match to TRBD1. The CDR3 extends over 16 amino acids. Trimming took 5 bases from V and 5 from J; bases not matched to a gene: 11. The germline CDR1 and CDR2 sequences are MNHEY and SMNVEV (reference sequence). The CDR3: CASSMTGGRFSTEAFF. The CDR3 DNA sequence: TGTGCCAGCAGTATGACAGGGGGCCGATTCTCAACTGAAGCTTTCTTT.

The chain combines TRBV27 with TRBJ1-2; 7 bases are a match to TRBD1. Losses at the gene ends were 5 bases for V and 0 bases for J; bases not matched to a gene: 9. Germline V CDR1 and CDR2: MNHEY, SMNVEV (reference sequence). The CDR3 is made up of 16 amino acids. The CDR3 reads CASSPSTGESNYGYTF. In DNA, the CDR3 is TGTGCCAGCAGTCCTTCCACAGGGGAGTCTAACTATGGCTACACCTTC.

V and J are TRBV5-6 and TRBJ2-3, with TRBD2 as a possible D gene (6 bases). V gave up 3 bases and J gave up 3 bases, with 8 bases separating them. The CDR3 covers 13 residues. Germline CDR1 and CDR2: SGHDT and YYEEEE. The chain's CDR3 is CASSWGDTDTQYF. CDR3 DNA: TGTGCCAGCAGCTGGGGGGATACAGATACGCAGTATTTT.

This rearrangement joins TRBV19 to TRBJ2-3; weak D call: TRBD1 (6 bases). From germline, CDR1 is LNHDA and CDR2 SQIVND (reference sequence). V dropped 2 bases and J dropped 5 bases, with 14 bases sitting between them. CDR3 length equals 15 residues. CDR3: CASSIRQAKGDTQYF. CDR3 coding DNA: TGTGCCAGTAGTATACGACAGGCGAAGGGAGATACGCAGTATTTT.

The rearrangement uses TRBV7-2 and TRBJ1-2, with TRBD1 as a possible D gene (5 bases). The CDR3 sequence is 14 residues long. In germline, CDR1 is SGHTA, CDR2 FQGNSA. Deletions cut 2 bases from V and 7 bases from J, with 14 bases between. The CDR3 region is CASSLRRGGVGYTF. The CDR3 DNA is TGTGCCAGCAGCTTAAGGAGGGGAGGGGTTGGCTACACCTTC. Complete variable domain (other parts from reference TRBV7-2 and TRBJ1-2): GAGVSQSPSNKVTEKGKDVELRCDPISGHTALYWYRQSLGQGLEFLIYFQGNSAPDKSGLPSDRFSAERTGGSVSTLTIQRTQQEDSAVYLCASSLRRGGVGYTFGSGTRLTVV.

The rearrangement joins TRBV28 to TRBJ1-1; 7 positions agree with TRBD1. The CDR3 loop spans 14 amino acids. The V and J ends lost 2 bases and 5 bases, in that order; junction bases with no gene match: 5. Germline V CDR1 and CDR2: MDHEN, SYDVKM. The CDR3 sequence is CASSLRQGRTEAFF. The DNA for the CDR3 is TGTGCCAGCAGTTTACGACAGGGCAGAACTGAAGCTTTCTTT.

The J gene is TRBJ2-2, the V gene TRBV18, with a possible D match to TRBD2 (5 bases). Germline V gives CDR1 KGHSH, CDR2 LQKENI. CDR3 size: 15 residues. Deletions cut 3 bases from V and 7 bases from J, with 15 bases between. The CDR3 DNA is TGTGCCAGCTCACCTTTACTAGGACCTGGCGGGGAGCTGTTTTTT. Protein: CASSPLLGPGGELFF.